The 18 T cell receptor beta chains listed next were all sequenced from one sample in a study of graft-versus-host responses after intestinal transplantation. Once graft tissue had been processed, intraepithelial and lamina propria lymphocytes were released. The protocol was immunoSEQ multiplex PCR, while the TCRdb copy is restricted to in-frame clones and leaves out a portion. The sample has roughly 4,100 clones; approximately 70% are singletons. The sample was ileum tissue, taken 17 days after transplant. Receptor source: a human patient who received an intestinal transplant, so some T cells may come from the graft donor.

The V gene is TRBV6-4, the J gene TRBJ2-1; tentatively, D is TRBD2 (6 bases). CDR1 and CDR2 (germline): MRHNA, SNTAGT. The CDR3 runs to 13 residues. Trimming removed 5 bases from V and 8 bases from J, with 13 bases in between. The CDR3 protein is CASSPGRRDEQFF. The CDR3, as DNA: TGTGCCAGCAGTCCAGGTAGGAGGGATGAGCAGTTCTTC.

The chain combines TRBV10-2 with TRBJ2-3; no reliable D call. CDR1 and CDR2 from the germline V gene are WSHSY and SAAADI. This CDR3 has 14 amino acids. Trimming took off 0 bases at V and 6 bases at J, with 10 bases between the two ends. The CDR3 bases are TGCGCCAGCAGTGAGTCCCGGGTCGGGGATACGCAGTATTTT. It translates to CASSESRVGDTQYF.

The gene calls are TRBV6-4 and TRBJ2-2, with 9 nucleotides matching TRBD1. From germline, CDR1 is MRHNA and CDR2 SNTAGT. The CDR3 consists of 14 residues. V was pared by 4 bases and J by 4 bases, with 1 base of the junction left unmatched. The DNA for the CDR3 is TGTGCCAGCAGTGGGGGACAGGGCACCGGGGAGCTGTTTTTT. Translated: CASSGGQGTGELFF.

This clone has only a few counts. CDR3 DNA: TGTGCCAGCAGCTTAGTTGGAGACTACAATGAGCAGTTCTTC. Protein: CASSLVGDYNEQFF. The chain carries TRBV7-8 and TRBJ2-1; D is unclear. The germline V and J ends were trimmed by 1 base and 3 bases, with 7 bases remaining between them. CDR3 size: 14 residues. Germline-derived CDR1 and CDR2 are SGHVS and FQNEAQ.

This clone was detected only a few times. In nucleotides, the CDR3 is TGTGCCAGCAGTTCGTTGACAGGTTCCCTAACTAATGAAAAACTGTTTTTT. Translating gives CASSSLTGSLTNEKLFF. The rearrangement joins TRBV28 to TRBJ1-4; D is possibly TRBD1 (6 bases). This CDR3 has 17 residues. Trimming left V 4 bases short and J 1 base short, with 16 bases between. Germline V gene sequence: CDR1 MDHEN, CDR2 SYDVKM.

Relative to its sample, this clone is large. The chain has TRBV9 and TRBJ2-1, with 7 bases identical to TRBD2. Germline loops: CDR1 SGDLS, CDR2 YYNGEE. This CDR3 has 15 residues. After removal of 3 bases from V and 1 base from J, the junction contained 4 bases not matched to a gene. In DNA form, the CDR3 reads TGTGCCAGCAGCGGCGGGGGTAAATCCTACAATGAGCAGTTCTTC. This encodes CASSGGGKSYNEQFF.

The V call is TRBV6-5, the J call TRBJ2-7; maybe TRBD2 (5 bases). The CDR3 is made up of 14 amino acids. Germline V gene sequence: CDR1 MNHEY, CDR2 SVGAGI. Trimming cost V 5 bases and J 3 bases, with 14 bases left between them. CDR3 nucleotide sequence: TGTGCCAGCAGTGAGGTTGGGAGCCGCTACGAGCAGTACGTC. It yields the protein CASSEVGSRYEQYV.

This clone is medium-sized (0.01 to 0.1%). The V call is TRBV6-4, the J call TRBJ1-4; D possibly corresponds to TRBD1 (6 bases). The CDR3 spans 14 residues. V lost 3 bases to trimming and J lost 7 bases, with 12 bases between them. The germline gives CDR1 MRHNA, CDR2 SNTAGT. The CDR3 sequence: CASSEQGGGEKLFF. CDR3 bases: TGTGCCAGCAGTGAACAGGGTGGTGGTGAAAAACTGTTTTTT.

The chain employs TRBV6-5 and TRBJ2-6, with D unclear. Per the germline V gene, CDR1 is MNHEY and CDR2 is SVGAGI. The V end was cut by 6 bases, the J end by 3 bases, with 9 bases between. The CDR3 contains 14 residues. CDR3 sequence (DNA): TGTGCCAGCAGCGTTAGTAATGGGGCCAACGTCCTGACTTTC. It encodes CASSVSNGANVLTF.

The rearrangement joins TRBV6-6 to TRBJ2-3, with D possibly being TRBD2 (5 bases). V was shortened by 2 bases and J by 8 bases, with 20 bases between the two germline ends. CDR1 and CDR2 from the germline V gene are MNHNY and SVGAGI (reference sequence). The CDR3 is 16 amino acids. DNA of the CDR3: TGTGCCAGCAGTTACACTCGGGTCCCAGAGGCGGGTACGCAGTATTTT. Protein sequence: CASSYTRVPEAGTQYF.

The chain links TRBV20-1 to TRBJ2-7; 8 bases align to TRBD1. CDR3 length equals 11 residues. V dropped 4 bases and J dropped 6; count of bases not matched to a gene: 2. Germline V gives CDR1 DFQATT, CDR2 SNEGSKA (reference sequence). CDR3 sequence: CSATTGAEQYV. The CDR3 coding sequence is TGCAGTGCTACGACAGGGGCCGAGCAGTACGTC.

The J gene is TRBJ2-5, the V gene TRBV4-1, with TRBD1 matching 7 bases. CDR1 MGHRA and CDR2 YSYEKL come from the germline V gene. Trimming removed 0 bases from V and 6 bases from J; junction bases left unmatched: 13. This CDR3 has 17 amino acids. The CDR3 DNA sequence: TGCGCCAGCAGCCAAGAAACGAACAGGGGCCCCCTGAAGACCCAGTACTTC. Translating gives CASSQETNRGPLKTQYF.

This chain joins TRBV30 and TRBJ2-1; D may be TRBD2 (6 bases). The CDR3 is 16 residues long. V was clipped by 4 bases and J by 0 bases, with 16 bases between them. CDR1 is GTSNPN, CDR2 SVGIG, per germline (reference sequence). CDR3 sequence reads: CAWTLGRRVSYNEQFF. CDR3 nucleotides: TGTGCCTGGACCCTAGGGAGGCGGGTCTCCTACAATGAGCAGTTCTTC.

The genes are TRBV6-1 and TRBJ2-1, with a possible D match to TRBD1 (6 bases). Germline V gene sequence: CDR1 MNHNS, CDR2 SASEGT. The V end was cut by 7 bases, the J end by 4 bases, with 17 bases between. This CDR3 comprises 15 residues. CDR3: CASKVLQGPYNEQFF. The DNA of the CDR3 is TGTGCCAGCAAGGTCCTACAGGGCCCTTACAATGAGCAGTTCTTC.

V gene TRBV28 combines with J gene TRBJ1-5; D is undetermined. Germline assignment: CDR1 MDHEN and CDR2 SYDVKM. Trimming removed 6 bases from V and 8 bases from J, with 11 bases in between. The CDR3 contains 12 residues. The CDR3 nucleotides read TGTGCCAGCAGGGCGGGTTCAGAGCCCCAGCATTTT. It encodes CASRAGSEPQHF.

The chain links TRBV4-1 to TRBJ1-5; the D is unclear. V lost 3 bases to trimming and J lost 3 bases, with 9 bases between them. The CDR3 has 14 residues. CDR1 and CDR2 from the germline V gene are MGHRA and YSYEKL. CDR3 bases: TGCGCCAGCAGCCACAGGCAGAACAATCAGCCCCAGCATTTT. Protein: CASSHRQNNQPQHF.

This chain connects TRBV10-3 to TRBJ1-1; TRBD1 might be the D (6 bases). This CDR3 contains 14 residues. Germline loops: CDR1 ENHRY, CDR2 SYGVKD. Trimming pared 6 bases from V and 1 base from J, leaving 12 bases between. CDR3 nucleotides: TGTGCCATCAGGGCAGGGGAAGGGAACACTGAAGCTTTCTTT. Amino acids: CAIRAGEGNTEAFF.

Only a few counts were recorded for this clone. The chain joins TRBV7-2 to TRBJ1-4; TRBD1 agrees at 7 bases. Germline loops: CDR1 SGHTA, CDR2 FQGNSA. The V and J ends lost 5 bases and 4 bases, in that order; junction bases with no gene match: 7. There are 15 residues in the CDR3. This chain's CDR3 is CASSPPGQRNEKLFF. The CDR3 DNA sequence: TGTGCCAGCAGCCCCCCGGGACAGCGTAATGAAAAACTGTTTTTT.